The present T cell receptor (beta chain) was sequenced within a study of blood T cell repertoires in COVID-19. Overall study: Samples representing acute and convalescent COVID-19 were sourced from the United States, Italy and Spain. Nucleic acid was either cDNA or gDNA, and it came from T cells, B-cell-depleted T cells, or PBMCs.

Original handling: The assay estimated nucleated cells by amplifying reference gene primers. The table came from immunoSEQ multiplex PCR; TCRdb's copy has only in-frame clones and leaves some out. From that table come the V and J calls and clone size; the DNA was used to work out D and trimming. The repertoire consists of roughly 80,000 clones, with over 75% occurring once and the leading ten covering over 8.5%. Germline V CDR1 and CDR2: LGHDT, YNNKEL (reference sequence). This CDR3 comprises 14 residues. About this clone itself: Germline is not matched at one junction end, which may reflect a read error.

Sequencing was done on a sample of peripheral blood. The chain has TRBV3-1 (or the pseudogene TRBV3-2) and TRBJ2-1; the match to TRBD2 covers 10 bases. This TCR derives from a man in his fifties or sixties with acute or convalescent COVID-19. The CDR3 sequence is CASTQGLAENEQFF. In nucleotides, the CDR3 is TGTGCCAGCACCCAAGGACTAGCGGAGAATGAGCAGTTCTTC.